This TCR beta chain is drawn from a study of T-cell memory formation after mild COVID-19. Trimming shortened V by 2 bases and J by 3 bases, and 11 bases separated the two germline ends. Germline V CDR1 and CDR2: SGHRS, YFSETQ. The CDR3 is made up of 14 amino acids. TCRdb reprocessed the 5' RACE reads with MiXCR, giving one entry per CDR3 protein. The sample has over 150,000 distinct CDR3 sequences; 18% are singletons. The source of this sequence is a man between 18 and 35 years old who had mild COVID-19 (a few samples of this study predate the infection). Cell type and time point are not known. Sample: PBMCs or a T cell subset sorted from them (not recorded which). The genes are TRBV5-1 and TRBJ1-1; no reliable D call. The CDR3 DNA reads TGCGCCAGCAGCTTCGAGGGCAAGGACACTGAAGCTTTCTTT. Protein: CASSFEGKDTEAFF. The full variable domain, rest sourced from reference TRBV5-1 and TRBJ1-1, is KAGVTQTPRYLIKTRGQQVTLSCSPISGHRSVSWYQQTPGQGLQFLFEYFSETQRNKGNFPGRFSGRQFSNSRSEMNVSTLELGDSALYLCASSFEGKDTEAFFGQGTRLTVV.